This paragraph covers one T cell receptor beta chain sequence. Antigen specificity is unknown. This record belongs to a study of regulatory T cells in long-lasting Graves disease. Study-wide results and caveats: Rather than thyroid tissue, only peripheral blood underwent study. Persistent Graves' patients had lower TCR diversity than newly diagnosed ones.

Time point indicated: newly diagnosed GD, antithyroid drugs for less than 3 months. PBMCs were the source of the RNA used for TCR sequencing. Through Arm-PCR of CDR3 regions and iRepertoire HTBI primers, TCR beta libraries were built. TCRdb used MiXCR to reprocess the multiplex PCR reads, holding one entry per CDR3 protein. The sample has over 300,000 distinct CDR3 sequences, roughly 15% seen once. This receptor was taken from a female donor with Graves disease. Sequences were derived from peripheral blood mononuclear cells (PBMCs), sampled at new diagnosis, from a patient treated with antithyroid drugs.

CDR3 coding DNA: TGTGCCAGCAGTTTTCTCCAGGGCCGCGAGACCCAGTACTTC. Its protein product is CASSFLQGRETQYF. The genes are TRBV27 and TRBJ2-5; D may be TRBD1 (5 bases). CDR1 and CDR2 (germline): MNHEY, SMNVEV (reference sequence). CDR3 length: 14 residues. V gave up 3 bases and J gave up 5 bases, with 13 bases separating them.